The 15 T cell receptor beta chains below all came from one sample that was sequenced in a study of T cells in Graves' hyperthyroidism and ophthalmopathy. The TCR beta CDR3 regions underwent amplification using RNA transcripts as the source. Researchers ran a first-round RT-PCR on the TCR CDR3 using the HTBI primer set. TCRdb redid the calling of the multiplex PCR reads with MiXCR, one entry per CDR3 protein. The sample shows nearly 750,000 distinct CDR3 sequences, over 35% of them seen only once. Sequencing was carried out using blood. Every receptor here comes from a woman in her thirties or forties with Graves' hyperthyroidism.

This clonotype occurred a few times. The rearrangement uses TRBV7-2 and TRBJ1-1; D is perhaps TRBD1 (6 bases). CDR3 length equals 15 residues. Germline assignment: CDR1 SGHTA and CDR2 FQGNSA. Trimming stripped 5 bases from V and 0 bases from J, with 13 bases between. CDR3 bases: TGTGCCAGCAGCCCTTCGACAGGTATGAACACTGAAGCTTTCTTT. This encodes CASSPSTGMNTEAFF. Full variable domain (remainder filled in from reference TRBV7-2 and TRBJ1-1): GAGVSQSPSNKVTEKGKDVELRCDPISGHTALYWYRQSLGQGLEFLIYFQGNSAPDKSGLPSDRFSAERTGGSVSTLTIQRTQQEDSAVYLCASSPSTGMNTEAFFGQGTRLTVV.

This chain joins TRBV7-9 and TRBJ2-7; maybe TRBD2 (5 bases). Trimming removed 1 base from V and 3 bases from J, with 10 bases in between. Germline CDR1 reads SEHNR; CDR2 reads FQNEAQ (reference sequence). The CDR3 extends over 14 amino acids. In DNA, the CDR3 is TGTGCCAGCAGCTTAGGTTTCGGGGACTACGAGCAGTACTTC. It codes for CASSLGFGDYEQYF.

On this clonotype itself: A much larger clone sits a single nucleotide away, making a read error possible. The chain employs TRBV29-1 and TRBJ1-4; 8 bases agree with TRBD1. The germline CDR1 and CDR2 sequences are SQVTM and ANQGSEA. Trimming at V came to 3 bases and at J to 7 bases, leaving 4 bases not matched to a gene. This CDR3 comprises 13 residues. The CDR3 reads CSVDAGTGEKLFF. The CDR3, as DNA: TGCAGCGTTGACGCCGGGACAGGTGAAAAACTGTTTTTT. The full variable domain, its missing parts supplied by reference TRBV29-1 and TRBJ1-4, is SAVISQKPSRDICQRGTSLTIQCQVDSQVTMMFWYRQQPGQSLTLIATANQGSEATYESGFVIDKFPISRPNLTFSTLTVSNMSPEDSSIYLCSVDAGTGEKLFFGSGTQLSVL.

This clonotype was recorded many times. The CDR3 region is CASSFRMGGNTIYF. CDR3 nucleotide sequence: TGTGCCAGCAGTTTCCGAATGGGCGGAAACACCATATATTTT. V usage is TRBV12-3 or TRBV12-4 and J usage is TRBJ1-3; no firm D call. The CDR3 contains 14 residues. V was trimmed by 3 bases and J by 4 bases, leaving 10 bases between them.

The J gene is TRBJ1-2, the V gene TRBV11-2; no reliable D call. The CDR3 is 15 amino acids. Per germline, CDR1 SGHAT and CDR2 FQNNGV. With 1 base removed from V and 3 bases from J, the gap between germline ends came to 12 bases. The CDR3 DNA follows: TGTGCCAGCAGCTTAGGTTTCGGAAGCCACTATGGCTACACCTTC. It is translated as CASSLGFGSHYGYTF.

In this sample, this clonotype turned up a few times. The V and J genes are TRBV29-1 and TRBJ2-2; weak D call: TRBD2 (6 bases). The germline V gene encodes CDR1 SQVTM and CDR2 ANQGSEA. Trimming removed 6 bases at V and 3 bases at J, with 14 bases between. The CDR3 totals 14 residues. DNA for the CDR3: TGCAGCGTATTCGGGGCGGGGTACACCGGGGAGCTGTTTTTT. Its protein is CSVFGAGYTGELFF.

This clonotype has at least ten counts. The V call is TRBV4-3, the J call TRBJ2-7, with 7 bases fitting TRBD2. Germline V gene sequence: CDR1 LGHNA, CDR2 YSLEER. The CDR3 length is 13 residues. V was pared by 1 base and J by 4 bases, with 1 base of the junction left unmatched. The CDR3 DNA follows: TGCGCCAGCAGCCAAGGACTAGCATACGAGCAGTACTTC. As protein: CASSQGLAYEQYF.

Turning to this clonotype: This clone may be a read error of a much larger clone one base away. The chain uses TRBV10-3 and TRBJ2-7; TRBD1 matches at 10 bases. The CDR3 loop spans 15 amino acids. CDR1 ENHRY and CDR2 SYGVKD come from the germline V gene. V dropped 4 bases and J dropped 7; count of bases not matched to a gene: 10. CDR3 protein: CAISAPGQGPREQYF. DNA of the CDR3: TGTGCCATCAGTGCCCCGGGACAGGGGCCCCGTGAGCAGTACTTC.

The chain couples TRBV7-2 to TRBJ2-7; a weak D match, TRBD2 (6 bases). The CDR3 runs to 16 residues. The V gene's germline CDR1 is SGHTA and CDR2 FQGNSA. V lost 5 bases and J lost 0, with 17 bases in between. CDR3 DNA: TGTGCCAGCAGCCAAGATCAGGTCGGGAGCTCCTACGAGCAGTACTTC. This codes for CASSQDQVGSSYEQYF.

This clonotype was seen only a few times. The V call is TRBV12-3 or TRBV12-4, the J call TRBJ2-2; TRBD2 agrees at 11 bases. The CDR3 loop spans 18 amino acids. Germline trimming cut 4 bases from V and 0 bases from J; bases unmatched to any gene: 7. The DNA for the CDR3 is TGTGCCAGCAGTTCAAATAAGGGACTAGCGGCGAACACCGGGGAGCTGTTTTTT. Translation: CASSSNKGLAANTGELFF.

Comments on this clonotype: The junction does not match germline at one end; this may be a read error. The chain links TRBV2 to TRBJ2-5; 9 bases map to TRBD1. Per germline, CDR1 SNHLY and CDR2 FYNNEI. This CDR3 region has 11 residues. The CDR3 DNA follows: TGTGCCAGCGATCGACAGGGGGAGGGGTTCTTC. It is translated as CASDRQGEGFF.

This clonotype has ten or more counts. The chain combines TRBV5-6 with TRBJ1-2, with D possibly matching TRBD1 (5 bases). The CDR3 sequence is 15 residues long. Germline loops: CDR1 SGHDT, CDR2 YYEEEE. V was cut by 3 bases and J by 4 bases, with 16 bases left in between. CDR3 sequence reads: CASSWDGALGYGYTF. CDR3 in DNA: TGTGCCAGCAGCTGGGACGGGGCCTTGGGCTATGGCTACACCTTC.

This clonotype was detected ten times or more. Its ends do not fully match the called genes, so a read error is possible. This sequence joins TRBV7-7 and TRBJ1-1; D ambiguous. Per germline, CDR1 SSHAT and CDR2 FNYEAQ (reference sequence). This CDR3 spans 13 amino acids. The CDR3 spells CASSLAEGSEAFF. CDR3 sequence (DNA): TGTGCTAGCAGCTTAGCGGAGGGATCTGAAGCTTTCTTT.

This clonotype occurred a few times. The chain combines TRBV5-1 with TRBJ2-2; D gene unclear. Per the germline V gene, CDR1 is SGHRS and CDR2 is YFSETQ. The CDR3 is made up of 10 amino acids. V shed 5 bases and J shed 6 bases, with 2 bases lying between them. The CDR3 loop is CASRPGELFF. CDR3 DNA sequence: TGCGCCAGCAGACCCGGGGAGCTGTTTTTT. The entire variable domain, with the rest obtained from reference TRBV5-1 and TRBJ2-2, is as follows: KAGVTQTPRYLIKTRGQQVTLSCSPISGHRSVSWYQQTPGQGLQFLFEYFSETQRNKGNFPGRFSGRQFSNSRSEMNVSTLELGDSALYLCASRPGELFFGEGSRLTVL.

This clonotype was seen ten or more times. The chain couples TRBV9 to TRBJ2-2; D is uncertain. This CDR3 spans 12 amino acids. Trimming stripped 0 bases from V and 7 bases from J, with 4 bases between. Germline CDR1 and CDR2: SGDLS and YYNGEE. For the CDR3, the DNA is TGTGCCAGCAGCGTAGAAGTCGGGGAGCTGTTTTTT. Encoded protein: CASSVEVGELFF.